A selection of T cell receptor beta chains follows, all from one sample in a study of beta chain features in type 1 diabetes. Profiling relied on immunoSEQ multiplex PCR, and the TCRdb table lists in-frame clones only, not all of them. The sample records just over 450,000 clones, approximately 30% being singletons. The sample taken for sequencing was naive CD4+ T cells from blood. The receptors derive from a man aged 18 to 29 in good health. Both conserved end residues are part of each CDR3. Each record gives: J gene, V gene, D gene, clone size, CDR3 DNA, CDR3 protein. D genes are given only for firm matches. Size is omitted from some rows. Given values are once, few, many or a class for expanded clones.

J: TRBJ2-1; V: TRBV7-9; D: -; size: few; DNA: TGTGCCAGCAGGGAGGGCCGGGGGTCCTACAATGAGCAGTTCTTC; CDR3: CASREGRGSYNEQFF
J: TRBJ2-7; V: TRBV4-1; D: TRBD1; size: -; DNA: TGCGCCAGCAGCCAAGTAGACAGGGTCGACGAGCAGTACTTC; CDR3: CASSQVDRVDEQYF
J: TRBJ1-1; V: TRBV5-4; D: TRBD1; size: -; DNA: TGTGCCAGCAGCTTCGGGACAGGGAACACTGAAGCTTTCTTT; CDR3: CASSFGTGNTEAFF
J: TRBJ2-1; V: TRBV4-3; D: -; size: -; DNA: TGCGCCAGCAGCAAGGGGACGGCGAGCTCCTACAATGAGCAGTTCTTC; CDR3: CASSKGTASSYNEQFF
J: TRBJ2-2; V: TRBV29-1; D: TRBD2; size: -; DNA: TGCAGCGTTAATAGACTAGCGGGAGGTCCCGGGGAGCTGTTTTTT; CDR3: CSVNRLAGGPGELFF
J: TRBJ2-3; V: TRBV2; D: -; size: -; DNA: TGTGCCAGCAGTGATTCCTTACGGAGGGGCGCGGGCACAGATACGCAGTATTTT; CDR3: CASSDSLRRGAGTDTQYF
J: TRBJ1-2; V: TRBV28; D: -; size: -; DNA: TGTGCCAGCAGTTTCATGTCCAGGAATGGCTACACCTTC; CDR3: CASSFMSRNGYTF
J: TRBJ2-3; V: TRBV7-9; D: -; size: few; DNA: TGTGCCAGCAGCTTTTCAGTTCCTAGCACAGATACGCAGTATTTT; CDR3: CASSFSVPSTDTQYF
J: TRBJ2-1; V: TRBV30; D: -; size: -; DNA: TGTGCCTGGAGTTTCCAGGGGAATGAGCAGTTCTTC; CDR3: CAWSFQGNEQFF
J: TRBJ2-1; V: TRBV18; D: -; size: -; DNA: TGTGCCAGCTCACCACTGCCAGGGGCGGGTGAGCAGTTCTTC; CDR3: CASSPLPGAGEQFF
J: TRBJ2-3; V: TRBV5-6; D: -; size: few; DNA: TGTGCCAGCAGCACAGGAATTTGGACAGATACGCAGTATTTT; CDR3: CASSTGIWTDTQYF
J: TRBJ2-5; V: TRBV9; D: TRBD2; size: few; DNA: TGTGCCAGCAGCGGAGGGGTTGCGGGAGAAGAGACCCAGTACTTC; CDR3: CASSGGVAGEETQYF
J: TRBJ2-1; V: TRBV28; D: TRBD2; size: -; DNA: TGTGCCAGCAGCCTAGCGGGGTACAATGAGCAGTTCTTC; CDR3: CASSLAGYNEQFF
J: TRBJ2-7; V: TRBV7-9; D: -; size: -; DNA: TGTGCCAGCAGCTTAAGGACATCCGTACTTCACGAGCAGTACTTC; CDR3: CASSLRTSVLHEQYF
J: TRBJ2-3; V: TRBV25-1; D: TRBD1; size: -; DNA: TGTGCCAGCAGAGAGGGACAGATCACAGATACGCAGTATTTT; CDR3: CASREGQITDTQYF
J: TRBJ2-5; V: TRBV7-9; D: TRBD2; size: few; DNA: TGTGCCAGCAGCTTACTAGCGGGAGGCGCATGGGAGACCCAGTACTTC; CDR3: CASSLLAGGAWETQYF
J: TRBJ2-7; V: TRBV28; D: -; size: -; DNA: TGTGCCAGCAGTGGGGCCCTCCCGGCCTACGAGCAGTACTTC; CDR3: CASSGALPAYEQYF
J: TRBJ1-4; V: TRBV30; D: -; size: -; DNA: TGTGCCTGGAGTAGCGCCGGAAGCGGGCAGGGAGATGAAAAACTGTTTTTT; CDR3: CAWSSAGSGQGDEKLFF
J: TRBJ1-6; V: TRBV30; D: -; size: few; DNA: TGTGCCTGGAGCTCCCCGACAGGCATAAATTCACCCCTCCACTTT; CDR3: CAWSSPTGINSPLHF
J: TRBJ2-6; V: TRBV30; D: TRBD1; size: few; DNA: TGTGCCTGGACCCCGGGACAGACAATCTCTGGGGCCAACGTCCTGACTTTC; CDR3: CAWTPGQTISGANVLTF
J: TRBJ1-2; V: TRBV28; D: -; size: few; DNA: TGTGCCAGCAGTTCCCTCAAAGGGAGCTACACCTTC; CDR3: CASSSLKGSYTF
J: TRBJ2-7; V: TRBV6-5; D: -; size: -; DNA: TGTGCCAGCAGTTACGGCCCTAGAGCTTACGAGCAGTACTTC; CDR3: CASSYGPRAYEQYF
J: TRBJ2-2; V: TRBV5-1; D: TRBD1; size: -; DNA: TGCGCCAGCAGCTTGGTGCTGGACAGGGGTATTTCCGGGGAGCTGTTTTTT; CDR3: CASSLVLDRGISGELFF
J: TRBJ2-1; V: TRBV11-2; D: TRBD2; size: few; DNA: TGTGCCAGCAGTCTATCCGGGACTAGCGGGTCCACAGTCTTCTTC; CDR3: CASSLSGTSGSTVFF
J: TRBJ2-6; V: TRBV5-4; D: -; size: -; DNA: TGTGCCAGCAGCTTGGGCGGGCCCGGGGCCAACGTCCTGACTTTC; CDR3: CASSLGGPGANVLTF